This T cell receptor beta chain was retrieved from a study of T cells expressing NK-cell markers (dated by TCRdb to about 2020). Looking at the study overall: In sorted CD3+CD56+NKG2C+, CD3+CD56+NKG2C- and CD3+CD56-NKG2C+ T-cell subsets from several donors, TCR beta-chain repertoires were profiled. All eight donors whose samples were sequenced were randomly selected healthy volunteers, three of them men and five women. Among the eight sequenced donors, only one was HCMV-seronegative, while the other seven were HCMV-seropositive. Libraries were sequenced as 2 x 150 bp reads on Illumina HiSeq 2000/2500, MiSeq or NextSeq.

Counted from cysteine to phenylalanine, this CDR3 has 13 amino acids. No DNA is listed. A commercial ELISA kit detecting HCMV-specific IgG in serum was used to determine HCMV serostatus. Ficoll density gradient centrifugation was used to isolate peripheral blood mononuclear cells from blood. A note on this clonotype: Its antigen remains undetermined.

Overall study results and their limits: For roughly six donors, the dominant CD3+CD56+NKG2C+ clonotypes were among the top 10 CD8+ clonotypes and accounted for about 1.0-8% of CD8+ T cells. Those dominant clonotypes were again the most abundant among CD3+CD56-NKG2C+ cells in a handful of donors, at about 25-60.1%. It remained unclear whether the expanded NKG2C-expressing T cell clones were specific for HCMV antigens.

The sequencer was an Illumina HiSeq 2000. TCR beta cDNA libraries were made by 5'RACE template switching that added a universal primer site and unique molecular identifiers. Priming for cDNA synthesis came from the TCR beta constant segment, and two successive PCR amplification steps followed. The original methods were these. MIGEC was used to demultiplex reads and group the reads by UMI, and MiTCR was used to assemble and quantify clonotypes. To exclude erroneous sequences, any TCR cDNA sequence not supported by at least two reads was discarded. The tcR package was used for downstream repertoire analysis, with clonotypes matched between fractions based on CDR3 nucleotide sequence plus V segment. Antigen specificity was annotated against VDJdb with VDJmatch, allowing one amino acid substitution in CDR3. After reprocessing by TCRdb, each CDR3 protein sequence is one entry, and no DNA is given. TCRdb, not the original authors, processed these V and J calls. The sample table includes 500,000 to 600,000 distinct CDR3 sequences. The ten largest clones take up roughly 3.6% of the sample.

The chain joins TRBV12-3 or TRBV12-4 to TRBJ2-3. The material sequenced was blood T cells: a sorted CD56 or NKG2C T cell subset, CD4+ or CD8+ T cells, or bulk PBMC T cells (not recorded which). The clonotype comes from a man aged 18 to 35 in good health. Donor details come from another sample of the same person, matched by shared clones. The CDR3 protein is CASSLGVPDTQYF.